This paragraph reports one T cell receptor (beta chain). The V end was cut by 7 bases, the J end by 8 bases, with 17 bases between. Germline CDR1 and CDR2: MDHEN and SYDVKM. The length of the CDR3 is 13 residues. The source of the sample is a study of T cells in localized non-small cell lung cancer. Method: immunoSEQ multiplex PCR; TCRdb's copy keeps in-frame clones and lacks some. The sample shows over 20,000 clones, 65% to 85% of them seen only once. The genes are TRBV28 and TRBJ1-2; no definite D call. This receptor was obtained from a man between 35 and 75 years old with stage III squamous cell lung carcinoma. The sequences come from peripheral blood, collected before any cancer treatment. CDR3 nucleotides: TGTGCCAGCACGTTAGGTAGGGAGGGAGGCTACACCTTC. It translates to CASTLGREGGYTF.